The clone carrying this TCR beta chain appeared a single time. Sequencing used immunoSEQ multiplex PCR; TCRdb keeps in-frame clones, though not all of them. The table records 1.6 million or so clones, roughly 97% of them present only once. The data stem from a study of shared clonotypes between healthy human individuals. V gave up 2 bases and J gave up 10 bases; unmatched junction bases: 5. CDR3 length equals 14 residues. The germline CDR1 and CDR2 sequences are LNHDA and SQIVND (reference sequence). This TCR was recovered from a young man in good health. The chain joins TRBV19 to TRBJ1-1; 12 bases fit TRBD1. The specimen sequenced was naive CD4+ T cells sorted from blood. Subset defined: CD45RA+ positively selected. The CDR3, as DNA: TGTGCCAGTAGTATACTGGGACAGGGGGCTGGAGCTTTCTTT. Its protein product is CASSILGQGAGAFF.